This entry lists 32 T cell receptor beta chains sequenced from one sample in a study of T cells after yellow fever vaccination. TCRdb passed the 5' RACE reads through MiXCR, listing each CDR3 protein once. The repertoire has around 500,000 distinct CDR3 sequences, 20% to 25% of them found once; the top ten carry less than 20%. The material sequenced was PBMCs, taken less than 25 days after the first yellow fever vaccination. These receptors all stem from a man younger than 35 who received the YFV17D yellow fever vaccine.

This clonotype was detected a few times. The rearrangement uses TRBV28 and TRBJ1-2; D perhaps matches TRBD1 (5 bases). Trimming pared 3 bases from V and 5 bases from J, leaving 19 bases between. The CDR3 sequence is 16 residues long. Germline assignment: CDR1 MDHEN and CDR2 SYDVKM. The CDR3, as DNA: TGTGCCAGCAGTTTTTCCGGGGCCCGAGCCCGGTATGGCTACACCTTC. Its translation is CASSFSGARARYGYTF.

The CDR3 DNA reads as TGTGCCAGCTCTGCGGCGGGACAGACCAACACTGAAGCTTTCTTT. Encoded protein: CASSAAGQTNTEAFF. The rearrangement uses TRBV18 and TRBJ1-1; 7 nucleotides line up with TRBD1. This CDR3 region has 15 residues. V shed 6 bases, J shed 2 bases, and the junction held 9 bases outside the gene matches. Germline V lookup: CDR1 KGHSH, CDR2 LQKENI.

This clonotype has just a few counts. This chain joins TRBV7-9 and TRBJ1-6; D remains ambiguous. CDR3 size: 15 residues. V lost 3 bases, J lost 11 bases, and 17 bases lay in between. Germline CDR1 SEHNR, CDR2 FQNEAQ (reference sequence). In DNA, the CDR3 is TGTGCCAGCAGCTTGTCTCCCCTCCTTAGGGCACCCCTCCACTTT. Its protein is CASSLSPLLRAPLHF.

V and J are TRBV24-1 and TRBJ1-1; unclear D gene. Trimming removed 4 bases at V and 5 bases at J, with 10 bases between. In germline, CDR1 is KGHDR, CDR2 SFDVKD. The CDR3 loop spans 13 amino acids. The CDR3 DNA reads as TGTGCCACCAGTGACCCCGCGGGGACTGAAGCTTTCTTT. It encodes CATSDPAGTEAFF.

V usage is TRBV6-1 and J usage is TRBJ2-5; TRBD1 might be the D (5 bases). V lost 6 bases and J lost 2, with 13 bases in between. The length of the CDR3 is 14 residues. Germline-derived CDR1 and CDR2 are MNHNS and SASEGT. In nucleotides, the CDR3 is TGTGCCAGCAGATTGTGGGGCCCACAAGAGACCCAGTACTTC. Amino acid sequence: CASRLWGPQETQYF.

The J gene is TRBJ1-1, the V gene TRBV2; no reliable D call. V shed 8 bases and J shed 11 bases, with 21 bases lying between them. Germline CDR1 reads SNHLY; CDR2 reads FYNNEI. The CDR3 covers 13 residues. The CDR3 DNA reads TGTGCCAGCTCTGGAAGCGTTCAGCCTAGGGCTTTCTTT. Its protein product is CASSGSVQPRAFF.

This chain uses TRBV7-2 with TRBJ2-2; 9 positions match TRBD1. The ends lost 4 bases at V and 6 bases at J; junction bases unmatched: 6. Germline lookup yields CDR1 SGHTA and CDR2 FQGNSA. The CDR3 consists of 15 residues. CDR3 nucleotides: TGTGCCAGCAGCTGGACAGGGGTTCTAGCCGGGGAGCTGTTTTTT. Amino acid sequence: CASSWTGVLAGELFF.

This clonotype occurred many times. The gene calls are TRBV7-2 and TRBJ2-7; no reliable D call. V was pared by 7 bases and J by 0 bases, with 10 bases between. The CDR3 totals 13 residues. Germline-derived CDR1 and CDR2 are SGHTA and FQGNSA. This CDR3 reads CASTSHPSYEQYF. DNA of the CDR3: TGTGCCAGCACCTCCCATCCCTCCTACGAGCAGTACTTC. Full variable domain (outside the CDR3, taken from reference TRBV7-2 and TRBJ2-7): GAGVSQSPSNKVTEKGKDVELRCDPISGHTALYWYRQSLGQGLEFLIYFQGNSAPDKSGLPSDRFSAERTGGSVSTLTIQRTQQEDSAVYLCASTSHPSYEQYFGPGTRLTVT.

DNA for the CDR3: TGTGCCACCAGTGATTCACGACCGGGACAGGGAACAGATACGCAGTATTTT. Protein sequence: CATSDSRPGQGTDTQYF. This sequence joins TRBV24-1 and TRBJ2-3; TRBD1 matches at 9 bases. The V segment lost 2 bases and the J segment 3 bases; nucleotides outside the gene matches: 8. CDR1 and CDR2 (germline): KGHDR, SFDVKD. The CDR3 loop spans 17 amino acids.

This clonotype was observed a few times. This chain joins TRBV6-2 or TRBV6-3 and TRBJ2-5; 7 bases agree with TRBD2. Trimming at V came to 5 bases and at J to 5 bases, leaving 5 bases not matched to a gene. The germline V gene has CDR1 MNHEY and CDR2 SVGEGT. This CDR3 spans 13 amino acids. In nucleotides, the CDR3 is TGTGCCAGCAGTACAAGACTAGCTGAGACCCAGTACTTC. This sequence encodes CASSTRLAETQYF.

This clonotype was seen a handful of times. The chain has TRBV9 and TRBJ2-3; D not certain. V was pared by 0 bases and J by 1 base, with 6 bases between. The CDR3 runs to 14 residues. Germline-derived CDR1 and CDR2 are SGDLS and YYNGEE. This CDR3 is CASSVAWGTDTQYF. As DNA, the CDR3 is TGTGCCAGCAGCGTAGCCTGGGGCACAGATACGCAGTATTTT.

The genes are TRBV6-5 and TRBJ2-3, with 8 positions matching TRBD2. CDR3 length: 13 residues. Germline assignment: CDR1 MNHEY and CDR2 SVGAGI. The V gene end was trimmed by 2 bases and the J gene end by 6 bases; junction bases not matched to a gene: 1. The CDR3 reads CASSYPGGDTQYF. The CDR3 DNA reads TGTGCCAGCAGTTACCCGGGGGGGGATACGCAGTATTTT.

The chain combines TRBV21-1 with TRBJ2-7. TRBV21-1 is an annotated pseudogene. The CDR3 runs 13 residues. CDR3 DNA sequence: TGTGCCAGCTCTCCAGTGGCTTCCTACGAGCAGTACTTC. Encoded protein: CASSPVASYEQYF.

The sample holds a few counts of this clonotype. The chain links TRBV12-5 to TRBJ1-1; TRBD1 matches at 7 bases. CDR1 LGHNT and CDR2 FRNRAP come from the germline V gene. Trimming took 6 bases from V and 5 from J; bases not matched to a gene: 6. The CDR3 sequence is 13 residues long. The CDR3, as DNA: TGTGCTAGTGGCCGACAGGGAGGGACTGAAGCTTTCTTT. Protein sequence: CASGRQGGTEAFF.

This clonotype came up a few times. This chain connects TRBV27 to TRBJ1-1; D uncertain. V lost 6 bases to trimming and J lost 4 bases, with 12 bases between them. Germline V gives CDR1 MNHEY, CDR2 SMNVEV (reference sequence). This CDR3 has 13 amino acids. This CDR3 reads CASSLSLRTEAFF. CDR3 nucleotide sequence: TGTGCCAGCAGCCTAAGTCTACGCACTGAAGCTTTCTTT.

The CDR3, as DNA: TGCGCCAGCAGATTAGACTACAATGAGCAGTTCTTC. Protein: CASRLDYNEQFF. This chain links TRBV5-1 with TRBJ2-1; unclear D gene. The length of the CDR3 is 12 residues. V was shortened by 5 bases and J by 3 bases, with 6 bases between the two germline ends. CDR1 is SGHRS, CDR2 YFSETQ, per germline.

The chain recombines TRBV10-3 with TRBJ1-1; D is unresolved. This CDR3 is 15 amino acids long. Trimming stripped 3 bases from V and 1 base from J, with 12 bases between. In germline, CDR1 is ENHRY, CDR2 SYGVKD. CDR3 nucleotides: TGTGCCATCAGTGACCCAACCGAGCCGAACACTGAAGCTTTCTTT. Translating it yields CAISDPTEPNTEAFF.

This chain uses TRBV12-5 with TRBJ2-3, with 11 bases lining up with TRBD1. From germline, CDR1 is LGHNT and CDR2 FRNRAP. This CDR3 is built from 20 residues. The V gene end was trimmed by 2 bases and the J gene end by 2 bases; junction bases not matched to a gene: 15. This CDR3 is CASGLLIGTGGMAATDTQYF. In DNA, the CDR3 is TGTGCTAGTGGTTTGTTGATTGGGACAGGGGGTATGGCAGCCACAGATACGCAGTATTTT. Supplemented by reference TRBV12-5 and TRBJ2-3, the full variable domain reads DARVTQTPRHKVTEMGQEVTMRCQPILGHNTVFWYRQTMMQGLELLAYFRNRAPLDDSGMPKDRFSAEMPDATLATLKIQPSEPRDSAVYFCASGLLIGTGGMAATDTQYFGPGTRLTVL.

There are many counts of this clonotype. The rearrangement joins TRBV20-1 to TRBJ2-3; no definite D call. This CDR3 is built from 14 residues. Germline V lookup: CDR1 DFQATT, CDR2 SNEGSKA (reference sequence). Trimming took off 5 bases at V and 1 base at J, with 13 bases between the two ends. The CDR3 DNA follows: TGCAGTGCTGTAGGGATTAGGGGCACAGATACGCAGTATTTT. It translates to CSAVGIRGTDTQYF.

The gene calls are TRBV20-1 and TRBJ2-5; weak D call: TRBD1 (6 bases). V was pared by 3 bases and J by 2 bases, with 13 bases between. Per the germline V gene, CDR1 is DFQATT and CDR2 is SNEGSKA (reference sequence). The CDR3 length is 14 residues. CDR3 DNA: TGCAGTGCTAGTTTTCAGCAGGGGCAAGAGACCCAGTACTTC. As protein: CSASFQQGQETQYF.

The sample holds many counts of this clonotype. The rearrangement joins TRBV30 to TRBJ2-1; D is ambiguous. Germline CDR1 reads GTSNPN; CDR2 reads SVGIG (reference sequence). V was pared by 4 bases and J by 7 bases, with 14 bases between. The CDR3 is 13 amino acids. As DNA, the CDR3 is TGTGCCTGGAAGAGACTGGGCTATAATGAGCAGTTCTTC. It is translated as CAWKRLGYNEQFF. Using reference TRBV30 and TRBJ2-1 for the parts outside the CDR3, the full variable domain is SQTIHQWPATLVQPVGSPLSLECTVEGTSNPNLYWYRQAAGRGLQLLFYSVGIGQISSEVPQNLSASRPQDRQFILSSKKLLLSDSGFYLCAWKRLGYNEQFFGPGTRLTVL.

With regard to this clonotype: A much larger clone is a single base away; this may be a read error. The chain uses TRBV7-2 and TRBJ2-3, with a weak D call TRBD2 (6 bases). From germline, CDR1 is SGHTA and CDR2 FQGNSA. This CDR3 region has 15 residues. The CDR3 DNA reads TGTGCCAGCAGCTTAGTGGACGGGAGCACAGATAAGCAGTATTTT. This encodes CASSLVDGSTDKQYF.

In its sample, this clonotype was seen many times. The chain joins TRBV24-1 to TRBJ2-3; perhaps TRBD2 as D (5 bases). CDR1 and CDR2 from the germline V gene are KGHDR and SFDVKD. Trimming cost V 5 bases and J 2 bases, with 16 bases left between them. The CDR3 runs 16 residues. CDR3 sequence (DNA): TGTGCCACCAGTGGTCCCTCGGTAGCGAACACAGATACGCAGTATTTT. As protein: CATSGPSVANTDTQYF.

This clonotype was detected only a few times. The chain carries TRBV10-3 and TRBJ1-4; TRBD1 agrees at 7 bases. The ends lost 3 bases at V and 5 bases at J; junction bases unmatched: 6. The CDR3 length is 15 residues. Germline V CDR1 and CDR2: ENHRY, SYGVKD. The CDR3 DNA sequence: TGTGCCATCAGTGAACAGGGGCCCCAAAATGAAAAACTGTTTTTT. Its translation is CAISEQGPQNEKLFF.

The rearrangement links TRBV5-1 to TRBJ2-1; 9 bases line up with TRBD1. With 0 bases clipped from V and 5 bases from J, the junction kept 9 bases outside the gene matches. There are 17 residues in the CDR3. Germline CDR1 reads SGHRS; CDR2 reads YFSETQ. CDR3 bases: TGCGCCAGCAGCTTGGCCTCCTTGAGGACAGGGGACAATGAGCAGTTCTTC. Encoded protein: CASSLASLRTGDNEQFF.

V and J are TRBV7-3 and TRBJ2-7, with no clear D. Looked up from germline, CDR1 is SGHTA and CDR2 is FQGTGA. The CDR3 extends over 11 amino acids. Trimming left V 4 bases short and J 5 bases short, with 6 bases between. DNA of the CDR3: TGTGCCAGCAGCTCGAGGAACGAGCAGTACGTC. Translating it yields CASSSRNEQYV.

This clonotype was recorded a few times. The V and J genes are TRBV6-1 and TRBJ2-2; D gene unclear. Per germline, CDR1 MNHNS and CDR2 SASEGT. Trimming removed 8 bases from V and 6 bases from J, with 13 bases in between. This CDR3 is 13 amino acids long. In nucleotides, the CDR3 is TGTGCCAGCGGAAACAGAGCCGCCGGGGAGCTGTTTTTT. It codes for CASGNRAAGELFF.

This clonotype was recorded many times. The DNA of the CDR3 is TGCAGTCCGGGACTAGGGACAGATACGCAGTATTTT. This gives the protein CSPGLGTDTQYF. The chain links TRBV20-1 to TRBJ2-3; 8 bases are a match to TRBD2. Germline values: CDR1 DFQATT, CDR2 SNEGSKA (reference sequence). Trimming took 8 bases from V and 3 from J; bases not matched to a gene: 4. This CDR3 is built from 12 residues.

In this sample, this clonotype turned up a few times. The chain links TRBV7-2 to TRBJ2-3; D is uncertain. The CDR3 sequence is 14 residues long. V was clipped by 2 bases and J by 2 bases, with 8 bases between them. CDR1 is SGHTA and CDR2 is FQGNSA in the germline V gene. CDR3 sequence reads: CASSLRLNTDTQYF. The CDR3 nucleotides read TGTGCCAGCAGCTTACGCCTCAACACAGATACGCAGTATTTT. Looking up the rest from reference TRBV7-2 and TRBJ2-3 gives the full variable domain: GAGVSQSPSNKVTEKGKDVELRCDPISGHTALYWYRQSLGQGLEFLIYFQGNSAPDKSGLPSDRFSAERTGGSVSTLTIQRTQQEDSAVYLCASSLRLNTDTQYFGPGTRLTVL.

The chain recombines TRBV11-2 with TRBJ1-5; perhaps TRBD1 as D (6 bases). Trimming stripped 5 bases from V and 2 bases from J, with 25 bases between. The CDR3 runs 19 residues. Germline CDR1 SGHAT, CDR2 FQNNGV. CDR3 nucleotide sequence: TGTGCCAGCAGCGACCCCCCTTTGCAGGGGCGAGTTCGCAATCAGCCCCAGCATTTT. The encoded protein is CASSDPPLQGRVRNQPQHF.

This chain uses TRBV4-3 with TRBJ2-6; the D gene is possibly TRBD1 (6 bases). The CDR3 consists of 19 residues. V lost 0 bases to trimming and J lost 1 base, with 16 bases between them. Germline V gives CDR1 LGHNA, CDR2 YSLEER. DNA for the CDR3: TGCGCCAGCAGCCAAGACCCCCCCAGGGGCACATCTGGGGCCAACGTCCTGACTTTC. Protein product: CASSQDPPRGTSGANVLTF.

This clonotype was picked up a small number of times. The genes are TRBV4-1 and TRBJ2-5; 8 positions match TRBD1. The V segment lost 4 bases and the J segment 5 bases; nucleotides outside the gene matches: 3. CDR1 and CDR2 from the germline V gene are MGHRA and YSYEKL. The CDR3 extends over 13 amino acids. CDR3 in amino acids: CASSLRQGETQYF. CDR3 DNA sequence: TGCGCCAGCAGCCTTAGACAGGGGGAGACCCAGTACTTC.